This T cell receptor beta chain was recovered during a study of cytomegalovirus exposure and HLA in healthy donors. This clone was recorded only once. The V end was cut by 8 bases, the J end by 4 bases, with 13 bases between. Germline V gives CDR1 WNHNN, CDR2 SYGVQD (reference sequence). This CDR3 region has 13 residues. Use of 60 Vbeta and 13 Jbeta primers characterized the PCR. Only in-frame clones appear in the TCRdb table, and some are missing; sequencing was by immunoSEQ multiplex PCR. The sample has 150,000 to 200,000 clones, 85% seen once. The sequence was collected from a boy younger than 10 in good health and CMV-seronegative. The chain combines TRBV10-1 with TRBJ2-3, with a tentative D call TRBD2 (6 bases). Sequences were obtained from PBMCs. CDR3 region: CASARRLADTQYF. CDR3 DNA sequence: TGCGCCAGCGCCAGGAGACTAGCAGATACGCAGTATTTT.